This T cell receptor beta chain was captured in a study of identical twins. Notes on the study in general: The authors drew conclusions from cross-sectional statistical analysis rather than following the same donors.

Using its own MiXCR run on the 5' RACE reads, TCRdb lists one record per CDR3 protein. The sample contains 200,000 to 250,000 distinct CDR3 sequences, about 6.7% of which appear only once. As to this clonotype: What it recognizes is unknown.

This same sample was also part of a study on T cells expressing NK-cell markers.

The clonotype originates from a young woman in good health. Sequenced: CD8+ T cells sorted from blood.

The CDR3 DNA reads TGTGCCAGCAGCTCTCTTGCGGGGGCGGGCGGCTACACCTTC. This encodes CASSSLAGAGGYTF. The chain has TRBV7-9 and TRBJ1-2, with D maybe TRBD1 (6 bases). The germline CDR1 and CDR2 sequences are SEHNR and FQNEAQ (reference sequence). Trimming shortened V by 4 bases and J by 8 bases, and 17 bases separated the two germline ends. The CDR3 length is 14 residues.